These T cell receptor beta chains were read from a single sample in a study of identical twins. TCRdb analysed the 5' RACE reads with MiXCR anew, one entry per CDR3 protein. The sample lists just under 550,000 distinct CDR3 sequences, approximately 16% occurring once. The same sample was also used in a study of yellow fever vaccine responses in identical twins.

Specimen: CD4+ T cells sorted from blood. These receptors were taken from a woman between 18 and 29 years old in good health. CDR3s include the opening cysteine and the closing phenylalanine or tryptophan. A D gene is named only where the DNA matches it firmly. Clone size is given for some rows only: seen once, a few or many times, or a class if the clone is expanded.

TRBJ1-1 TRBV7-2 - - TGTGCCAGCAGCTTAGCTTCTGCGGCTTTCTTT CASSLASAAFF
TRBJ2-5 TRBV4-1 - TRBD2 TGCGCCAGCAGCCTCAGGACTAGCGGGGTACCACAAGAGACCCAGTACTTC CASSLRTSGVPQETQYF
TRBJ1-2 TRBV12-3/TRBV12-4 - - TGTGCCACAGACGTTCTTAACTATGGCTACACCTTC CATDVLNYGYTF
TRBJ2-1 TRBV5-1 many TRBD2 TGCGCCAGCAGCCCTAGCGGCATCTCCTACAATGAGCAGTTCTTC CASSPSGISYNEQFF
TRBJ2-5 TRBV6-1 - TRBD2 TGTGCCAGTCGAGGGACTAGCAGACGTTTCTGGGAGACCCAGTACTTC CASRGTSRRFWETQYF
TRBJ2-1 TRBV12-3/TRBV12-4 - - TGTGCCAGCAGTTCACTCTCCTACAATGAGCAGTTCTTC CASSSLSYNEQFF
TRBJ2-3 TRBV18 few - TGTGCCAGCTCCGCCGTACAGGGTGGCACAGATACGCAGTATTTT CASSAVQGGTDTQYF
TRBJ1-2 TRBV10-2 few - TGCGCCAGCCATCAGGGATCGGATGGCTACACCTTC CASHQGSDGYTF
TRBJ2-1 TRBV12-3/TRBV12-4 many TRBD2 TGTGCCAGCAGTCACGGACTAGCGGGCCACCAAGGGGATGAGCAGTTCTTC CASSHGLAGHQGDEQFF
TRBJ2-1 TRBV11-2 few TRBD2 TGTGCCAGCAGCTTAGAAGTAGCGGGGGGGCCAGGCAATGAGCAGTTCTTC CASSLEVAGGPGNEQFF
TRBJ2-3 TRBV7-2 - TRBD2 TGTGCCAGCAGCCCCGCGGGGGTCTTTATCACAGATACGCAGTATTTT CASSPAGVFITDTQYF
TRBJ2-3 TRBV12-5 few TRBD2 TGTGCTAGTGGTTTCGGACTAGCGGGAGCAGATACGCAGTATTTT CASGFGLAGADTQYF
TRBJ2-1 TRBV9 - TRBD2 TGTGCCAGCAGCGCAGCCGGGACTATCTACAATGAGCAGTTCTTC CASSAAGTIYNEQFF
TRBJ2-1 TRBV24-1 - TRBD2 TGTGCCACCAGTGATTTGCAGGGGACTAGCGTCCCTGAGCAGTTCTTC CATSDLQGTSVPEQFF
TRBJ2-3 TRBV10-3 - TRBD2 TGTGCCATCAGTGCCAGCGGGGCAGATACGCAGTATTTT CAISASGADTQYF